This is a list of T cell receptor beta chains from one sample in a study of blood T cell repertoires in COVID-19. The assay was immunoSEQ multiplex PCR, and TCRdb's table has in-frame clones only and misses some. The sample records 310,000 or so clones, about 89% being singletons. The sequenced material came from peripheral blood. These receptors came from a young man who had recovered from COVID-19. The CDR3 runs from the conserved cysteine through the conserved F or W. D genes are given only for firm matches. Size values are once, few and many counts, or a class for expanded clones, and some rows have none.

cdr3_aa: CASRPPLMGGQPQHF
cdr3_nt: TGTGCCAGCAGGCCCCCCCTGATGGGGGGGCAGCCCCAGCATTTT
clone_size: .
j_call: TRBJ1-5
d_call: .
v_call: TRBV28

cdr3_aa: CASSQVLTDSGNTIYF
cdr3_nt: TGTGCCAGCAGCCAAGTGCTGACAGACTCTGGAAACACCATATATTTT
clone_size: .
j_call: TRBJ1-3
d_call: .
v_call: TRBV3-1/TRBV3-2

cdr3_aa: CASGSTGDYEQYF
cdr3_nt: TGCGCCAGCGGGTCGACAGGGGATTACGAGCAGTACTTC
clone_size: .
j_call: TRBJ2-7
d_call: TRBD1
v_call: TRBV5-1

cdr3_aa: CASSMGGPSYNEQFF
cdr3_nt: TGTGCCAGTAGTATGGGGGGGCCCTCCTACAATGAGCAGTTCTTC
clone_size: .
j_call: TRBJ2-1
d_call: .
v_call: TRBV19

cdr3_aa: CASHFTGTSGTDTQYF
cdr3_nt: TGTGCCAGCCACTTTACCGGGACTAGCGGCACAGATACGCAGTATTTT
clone_size: once
j_call: TRBJ2-3
d_call: TRBD2
v_call: TRBV2

cdr3_aa: CASRTSGDTQYF
cdr3_nt: TGTGCCAGCAGAACTAGTGGAGATACGCAGTATTTT
clone_size: .
j_call: TRBJ2-3
d_call: .
v_call: TRBV12-3/TRBV12-4

cdr3_aa: CASSLQVGAYEQYF
cdr3_nt: TGTGCCAGCAGCTTGCAAGTGGGAGCCTACGAGCAGTACTTC
clone_size: .
j_call: TRBJ2-7
d_call: .
v_call: TRBV5-4

cdr3_aa: CASSPREVSTDTQYF
cdr3_nt: TGTGCCAGCTCACCACGCGAGGTTAGCACAGATACGCAGTATTTT
clone_size: .
j_call: TRBJ2-3
d_call: .
v_call: TRBV18

cdr3_aa: CASRGGWTEAFF
cdr3_nt: TGTGCCAGCAGGGGGGGTTGGACTGAAGCTTTCTTT
clone_size: .
j_call: TRBJ1-1
d_call: .
v_call: TRBV3-1/TRBV3-2

cdr3_aa: CASSLGAGDEQFF
cdr3_nt: TGTGCCAGCAGTTTGGGGGCCGGCGACGAGCAGTTCTTC
clone_size: once
j_call: TRBJ2-1
d_call: .
v_call: TRBV12-3/TRBV12-4

cdr3_aa: CASRPQAHNEQFF
cdr3_nt: TGCGCCAGCAGACCCCAGGCCCACAATGAGCAGTTCTTC
clone_size: .
j_call: TRBJ2-1
d_call: .
v_call: TRBV10-1

cdr3_aa: CATSGITGEGYGYTF
cdr3_nt: TGTGCCACCAGCGGGATAACAGGGGAAGGCTATGGCTACACCTTC
clone_size: .
j_call: TRBJ1-2
d_call: TRBD1
v_call: TRBV15

cdr3_aa: CAWSMGQASTDTQYF
cdr3_nt: TGTGCCTGGAGTATGGGACAGGCTAGCACAGATACGCAGTATTTT
clone_size: .
j_call: TRBJ2-3
d_call: TRBD1
v_call: TRBV30

cdr3_aa: CASSLYQTNEQFF
cdr3_nt: TGTGCCAGCAGCCTTTACCAGACTAATGAGCAGTTCTTC
clone_size: .
j_call: TRBJ2-1
d_call: .
v_call: TRBV5-6

cdr3_aa: CASSLGQPGTQYF
cdr3_nt: TGTGCCAGCAGTTTAGGACAGCCCGGGACCCAGTACTTC
clone_size: .
j_call: TRBJ2-5
d_call: .
v_call: TRBV12-3/TRBV12-4